The 19 T cell receptor beta chains presented below share a single source sample, sequenced in a study of early T cells in non-severe SARS-CoV-2 infection. MiXCR, run by TCRdb on the 5' RACE reads, gives a single entry per CDR3 protein. The table has 65,000 to 90,000 distinct CDR3 sequences, 9% to 15% seen once. Sequencing was done on a sample of whole blood. The receptors come from an adult who was a healthcare worker with PCR-confirmed SARS-CoV-2 infection or an uninfected control (not recorded which).

This clonotype was picked up many times. One end of the junction is discordant with germline, which a read error may explain. The V and J genes are TRBV6-5 and TRBJ1-1, with D unclear. This CDR3 is built from 15 residues. Germline CDR1 MNHEY, CDR2 SVGAGI. The CDR3 coding sequence is TGTGCCAGCAGTACTTACGGACGGGCCAACACTGAAGTTTTCTTT. This sequence encodes CASSTYGRANTEVFF.

This clonotype was picked up many times. The chain recombines TRBV27 with TRBJ1-2; D unresolved. CDR3 length equals 14 residues. Germline V gene lookup returns CDR1 MNHEY and CDR2 SMNVEV (reference sequence). The V and J ends lost 2 bases and 3 bases respectively, with 10 bases between them. The CDR3 sequence is CASSLSAGYYGYTF. The CDR3 DNA follows: TGTGCCAGCAGTTTAAGCGCAGGCTACTATGGCTACACCTTC.

The chain carries TRBV20-1 and TRBJ2-7; 11 nucleotides agree with TRBD2. The CDR3 totals 16 residues. V was clipped by 7 bases and J by 5 bases; unmatched bases: 16. Germline CDR1 DFQATT, CDR2 SNEGSKA (reference sequence). The CDR3 bases are TGCAGTGTTTCCCTCGTTATAGCGGGAGGGGTCCACGAGCAGTACTTC. Protein: CSVSLVIAGGVHEQYF.

In its sample, this clonotype was seen a few times. The rearrangement uses TRBV28 and TRBJ2-3; 9 bases are shared with TRBD1. The CDR3 is 14 residues long. With 11 bases clipped from V and 2 bases from J, the junction kept 8 bases outside the gene matches. Germline assignment: CDR1 MDHEN and CDR2 SYDVKM. CDR3 residues: CACSGTGITDTQYF. In DNA form, the CDR3 reads TGTGCCTGCTCCGGGACAGGGATCACAGATACGCAGTATTTT.

This clonotype was counted ten times or more. The rearrangement uses TRBV7-8 and TRBJ2-7; 7 bases match TRBD2. The CDR3 contains 14 residues. The V gene's germline CDR1 is SGHVS and CDR2 FQNEAQ. The V gene end was trimmed by 2 bases and the J gene end by 2 bases; junction bases not matched to a gene: 3. The CDR3, as DNA: TGTGCCAGCAGCTTACCCGGACTAGCCTACGAGCAGTACTTC. Residues: CASSLPGLAYEQYF.

The chain joins TRBV19 to TRBJ1-5; D is ambiguous. Germline V gene sequence: CDR1 LNHDA, CDR2 SQIVND (reference sequence). The CDR3 contains 15 residues. Deletions cut 3 bases from V and 0 bases from J, with 9 bases between. CDR3 residues: CASSMVGYSNQPQHF. Written as DNA, the CDR3 is TGTGCCAGTAGTATGGTGGGTTATAGCAATCAGCCCCAGCATTTT.

This clonotype showed up just a few times. The chain joins TRBV6-5 to TRBJ2-1; D is uncertain. V shed 4 bases and J shed 10 bases, with 17 bases lying between them. The CDR3 has 14 residues. Germline loops: CDR1 MNHEY, CDR2 SVGAGI. The CDR3: CASSSAGPTVEQFF. The CDR3 DNA reads TGTGCCAGCAGTTCAGCCGGGCCAACCGTGGAGCAGTTCTTC.

V gene TRBV3-1 combines with J gene TRBJ1-5; unclear D gene. CDR1 is LGHDT and CDR2 is YNNKEL in the germline V gene (reference sequence). The CDR3 runs to 13 residues. Trimming removed 0 bases from V and 5 bases from J, with 5 bases in between. CDR3 sequence: CASSQEYYQPQHF. The CDR3, as DNA: TGTGCCAGCAGCCAAGAGTACTATCAGCCCCAGCATTTT.

The table lists this clonotype with a few counts. The chain combines TRBV12-3 or TRBV12-4 with TRBJ2-1; the match to TRBD1 covers 7 bases. V gave up 5 bases and J gave up 7 bases; unmatched junction bases: 5. The CDR3 is made up of 13 amino acids. CDR3 nucleotide sequence: TGTGCCAGCAGTCCGGACAGGATTAATGAGCAGTTCTTC. Its translation: CASSPDRINEQFF.

The genes are TRBV20-1 and TRBJ2-7; TRBD1 agrees at 8 bases. The germline V gene encodes CDR1 DFQATT and CDR2 SNEGSKA (reference sequence). This CDR3 comprises 14 residues. V lost 3 bases to trimming and J lost 5 bases; unmatched junction nucleotides: 9. CDR3 sequence: CSARNNQGADEQYF. Written as DNA, the CDR3 is TGCAGTGCTAGGAATAACCAGGGGGCCGACGAGCAGTACTTC.

The chain is built from TRBV29-1 and TRBJ2-5, with D possibly TRBD2 on 6 matching bases. V lost 4 bases, J lost 3 bases, and 9 bases lay in between. The germline V gene encodes CDR1 SQVTM and CDR2 ANQGSEA. CDR3 length equals 12 residues. The CDR3 region is CSVGVAEETQYF. CDR3 coding DNA: TGCAGCGTTGGAGTAGCGGAAGAGACCCAGTACTTC.

This clonotype showed up many times. The chain joins TRBV6-1 to TRBJ1-1; 7 nucleotides match TRBD1. Trimming cost V 6 bases and J 7 bases; bases outside gene matches: 8. The CDR3 contains 13 residues. CDR1 is MNHNS, CDR2 SASEGT, per germline. Written as DNA, the CDR3 is TGTGCCAGCAGGAAGACAGGGTCGGATGAAGCTTTCTTT. It translates to CASRKTGSDEAFF.

This clonotype was seen ten or more times. The rearrangement uses TRBV28 and TRBJ1-3; D gene ambiguous. The CDR3 is made up of 14 amino acids. Germline-derived CDR1 and CDR2 are MDHEN and SYDVKM. V was shortened by 4 bases and J by 1 base, with 8 bases between the two germline ends. The CDR3, as DNA: TGTGCCAGCAGTTCCGGAGGGTCTGGAAACACCATATATTTT. Its protein product is CASSSGGSGNTIYF.

The rearrangement links TRBV6-2 or TRBV6-3 to TRBJ2-7; TRBD2 agrees at 11 bases. CDR1 and CDR2 (germline): MNHEY, SVGEGT. The CDR3 is 15 amino acids. V lost 2 bases and J lost 3; bases outside the gene matches: 3. Here the CDR3 DNA reads TGTGCCAGCAGTTACGTCACTAGCGGGAGCTACGAGCAGTACTTC. This sequence encodes CASSYVTSGSYEQYF.

The chain has TRBV10-3 and TRBJ2-7; D call uncertain. V was clipped by 0 bases and J by 3 bases, with 3 bases between them. Looked up from germline, CDR1 is ENHRY and CDR2 is SYGVKD. The length of the CDR3 is 12 residues. CDR3 in DNA: TGTGCCATCAGTGAGTCGGACTACGAGCAGTACTTC. Its protein product is CAISESDYEQYF.

J is TRBJ2-7 and V is TRBV4-2; D gene ambiguous. V was clipped by 0 bases and J by 5 bases, with 8 bases between them. This CDR3 region has 13 residues. Germline CDR1 reads LGHNA; CDR2 reads YNFKEQ. The CDR3 DNA reads TGTGCCAGCAGCCAAGATAACGTTCACGAGCAGTACTTC. It encodes CASSQDNVHEQYF.

In this sample, this clonotype turned up a few times. The chain carries TRBV20-1 and TRBJ2-3; weak D call: TRBD2 (5 bases). The germline CDR1 and CDR2 sequences are DFQATT and SNEGSKA (reference sequence). V lost 5 bases, J lost 1 base, and 13 bases lay in between. This CDR3 has 14 amino acids. DNA for the CDR3: TGCAGTGCTTTGACCCCCGGGGGCACAGATACGCAGTATTTT. It yields the protein CSALTPGGTDTQYF.

There are many counts of this clonotype. CDR3 coding DNA: TGTGCCAGCAGCGGGGCAGGGGTGACTGAAGCTTTCTTT. This sequence encodes CASSGAGVTEAFF. This rearrangement joins TRBV5-4 to TRBJ1-1; D possibly corresponds to TRBD1 (6 bases). Germline lookup yields CDR1 SGHNT and CDR2 YYREEE (reference sequence). The CDR3 runs to 13 residues. V lost 4 bases, J lost 5 bases, and 12 bases lay in between.

This chain connects TRBV11-2 to TRBJ2-4; 8 positions agree with TRBD1. CDR1 and CDR2 from the germline V gene are SGHAT and FQNNGV. This CDR3 has 15 residues. V gave up 8 bases and J gave up 3 bases; unmatched junction bases: 9. CDR3 region: CASGSSGTGKNIQYF. The CDR3 DNA sequence: TGTGCCAGCGGATCTTCCGGGACAGGCAAAAACATTCAGTACTTC.